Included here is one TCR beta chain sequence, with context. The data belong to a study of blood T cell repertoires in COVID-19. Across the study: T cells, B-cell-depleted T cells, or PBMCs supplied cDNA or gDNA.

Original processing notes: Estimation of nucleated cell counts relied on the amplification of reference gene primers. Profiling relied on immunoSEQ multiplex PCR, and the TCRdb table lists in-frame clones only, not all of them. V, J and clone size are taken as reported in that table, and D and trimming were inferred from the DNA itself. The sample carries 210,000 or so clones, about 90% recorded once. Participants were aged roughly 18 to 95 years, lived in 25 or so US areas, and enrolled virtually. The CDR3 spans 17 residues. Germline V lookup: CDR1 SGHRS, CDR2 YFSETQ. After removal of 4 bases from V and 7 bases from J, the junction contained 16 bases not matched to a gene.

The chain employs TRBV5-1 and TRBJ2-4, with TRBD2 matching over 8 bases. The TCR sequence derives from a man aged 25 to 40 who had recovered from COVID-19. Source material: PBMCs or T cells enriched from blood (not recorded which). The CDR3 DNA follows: TGCGCCAGCAGCCTAAGCCGGGAGGGCCCCCGAAAGAACATTCAGTACTTC. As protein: CASSLSREGPRKNIQYF.